One and the same sample provided the 9 T cell receptor beta chains below, sequenced in a study of metastatic and nonmetastatic thyroid tumors. TCRdb reassembled clones from the PCR reads with MiXCR. Found here are more than 70,000 clones, approximately 9% of them singletons; the top ten hold roughly 9%. Thyroid surgery was preceded by no treatment in any patient. Specimen: blood. Source of these receptors: a female donor with papillary thyroid cancer or a benign thyroid nodule (not recorded which). Some clones in this sample may be carry-over from other donors' samples.

This clone showed up many times. This sequence joins TRBV19 and TRBJ2-3; possibly TRBD2 for D (6 bases). The CDR3 extends over 16 amino acids. V was pared by 2 bases and J by 4 bases, with 16 bases between. Germline V CDR1 and CDR2: LNHDA, SQIVND (reference sequence). CDR3 residues: CASSIFGTTGADTQYF. In DNA form, the CDR3 reads TGTGCCAGTAGTATATTCGGTACCACGGGGGCAGATACGCAGTATTTT.

In this sample, this clone turned up a few times. The junction shows a germline mismatch at one end, possibly a read error. Written as DNA, the CDR3 is TGTGCCAGCATTGAACACGGTGAGAACACTGAGGCTTTCTTT. Amino acid sequence: CASIEHGENTEAFF. The chain uses TRBV6-1 and TRBJ1-1; D uncertain. The V gene's germline CDR1 is MNHNS and CDR2 SASEGT. The CDR3 totals 14 residues.

This clone occurred many times. The rearrangement uses TRBV27 and TRBJ2-2, with 9 bases that match TRBD1. Unmatched junction bases numbered 5, after V lost 8 bases and J lost 4 bases. This CDR3 has 14 residues. CDR1 is MNHEY, CDR2 SMNVEV, per germline (reference sequence). The CDR3 region is CASRGQGFTGELFF. The CDR3, as DNA: TGTGCCAGCCGCGGACAGGGGTTCACCGGGGAGCTGTTTTTT.

This clone appeared many times. CDR3 sequence: CASRSSGTAGEKLFF. Written as DNA, the CDR3 is TGTGCCAGCAGATCCTCCGGGACGGCGGGTGAAAAACTGTTTTTT. V is TRBV28 and J is TRBJ1-4; D perhaps matches TRBD1 (5 bases). CDR3 size: 15 residues. Trimming took 6 bases from V and 7 from J, leaving 18 bases between them. Germline CDR1 reads MDHEN; CDR2 reads SYDVKM.

This clone was seen more than once but under ten times. A much bigger clone sits one base away, suggesting this may be a read error. The chain joins TRBV12-3 or TRBV12-4 to TRBJ2-6; D unclear. The CDR3 totals 13 residues. Trimming shortened V by 11 bases and J by 2 bases, and 10 bases separated the two germline ends. CDR3 sequence reads: CAETVAGANVLTF. The DNA of the CDR3 is TGTGCCGAAACAGTTGCTGGGGCCAACGTCCTGACTTTC.

This clone appeared many times. The V and J genes are TRBV6-5 and TRBJ1-3; D is unclear. Germline V gene lookup returns CDR1 MNHEY and CDR2 SVGAGI. This CDR3 comprises 13 residues. The V end lost 4 bases, the J end lost 3 bases, and 7 bases lay between the germline ends. Here the CDR3 DNA reads TGTGCCAGCAGTTCGGAGGTTGGAAACACCATATATTTT. It is translated as CASSSEVGNTIYF.

This clone was counted at least ten times. The V and J genes are TRBV4-1 and TRBJ1-1; a possible D gene is TRBD1 (5 bases). V lost 0 bases, J lost 0 bases, and 8 bases lay in between. Germline V gives CDR1 MGHRA, CDR2 YSYEKL. The CDR3 extends over 15 amino acids. DNA for the CDR3: TGCGCCAGCAGCCAAGAAGGGGCGGTGAACACTGAAGCTTTCTTT. As protein: CASSQEGAVNTEAFF.

This CDR3 is CASSSQIGPGELFF. The CDR3 DNA reads TGTGCCAGTAGTAGCCAGATTGGGCCCGGGGAGCTGTTTTTT. This chain links TRBV19 with TRBJ2-2; D is unresolved. Germline V CDR1 and CDR2: LNHDA, SQIVND (reference sequence). The CDR3 totals 14 residues. Trimming pared 4 bases from V and 6 bases from J, leaving 12 bases between.

The table lists this clone with many counts. This rearrangement joins TRBV6-2 or TRBV6-3 to TRBJ1-5; no clear D gene. Trimming pared 1 base from V and 7 bases from J, leaving 5 bases between. Germline CDR1 is MNHEY and CDR2 is SVGEGT. The CDR3 extends over 12 amino acids. CDR3 loop: CASSYFDQPQHF. For the CDR3, the DNA is TGTGCCAGCAGTTACTTCGACCAGCCCCAGCATTTT.